This TCR beta chain was identified in a study of radiation and T cells in renal cell carcinoma. The CDR3 contains 18 residues. CDR1 and CDR2 from the germline V gene are LGHNA and YSLEER. The germline V and J ends were trimmed by 0 bases and 0 bases, with 15 bases remaining between them. Sequenced by immunoSEQ multiplex PCR; TCRdb stores in-frame clones only, minus some. The sample carries approximately 150,000 clones, 65% to 90% recorded once. Stated time point: blood 4 weeks post-SBRT, at nephrectomy. Noted treatment: 15 Gy SBRT to primary tumor, nephrectomy 4 weeks later. Nephrectomy followed 15 Gy stereotactic body radiation by 4 weeks. This renal cell carcinoma was of the clear cell type.

This specimen consisted of blood, obtained from a patient whose treatment included radiotherapy and nephrectomy. This clonotype was obtained from a woman in her fifties or sixties with renal cell carcinoma. This chain joins TRBV4-3 and TRBJ2-1; D unclear. CDR3 sequence: CASSQDPMTGSSYNEQFF. CDR3 in DNA: TGCGCCAGCAGCCAAGACCCCATGACTGGCAGCTCCTACAATGAGCAGTTCTTC.